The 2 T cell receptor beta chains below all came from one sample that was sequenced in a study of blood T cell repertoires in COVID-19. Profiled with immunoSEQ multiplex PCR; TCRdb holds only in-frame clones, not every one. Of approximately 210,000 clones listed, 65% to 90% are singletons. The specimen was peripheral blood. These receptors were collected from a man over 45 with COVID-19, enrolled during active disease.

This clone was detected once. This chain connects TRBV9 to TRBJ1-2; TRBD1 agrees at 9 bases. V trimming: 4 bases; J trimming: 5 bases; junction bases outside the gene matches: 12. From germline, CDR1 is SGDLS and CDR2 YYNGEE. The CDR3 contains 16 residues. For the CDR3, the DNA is TGTGCCAGCAGCCCCGAACAGGGGGCCTTGCTATATGGCTACACCTTC. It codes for CASSPEQGALLYGYTF.

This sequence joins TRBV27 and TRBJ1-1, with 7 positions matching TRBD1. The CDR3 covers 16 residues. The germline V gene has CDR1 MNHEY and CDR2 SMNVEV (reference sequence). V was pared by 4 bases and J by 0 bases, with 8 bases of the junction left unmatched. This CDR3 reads CASSSHRGNMNTEAFF. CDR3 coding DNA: TGTGCCAGCAGTTCCCACAGGGGAAACATGAACACTGAAGCTTTCTTT.